These 20 T cell receptor beta chains came from one sample sequenced in a study of cytomegalovirus exposure and HLA in healthy donors. The PCR contained 60 Vbeta and 13 Jbeta primers. Assay: immunoSEQ multiplex PCR; the TCRdb copy retains only in-frame clones and omits some. This table has approximately 150,000 clones, roughly four fifths appearing once. Material for sequencing was PBMCs. The receptors here all came from a woman in her fifties or sixties in good health and CMV-seronegative.

The CDR3 bases are TGTGCCAGCAGCTTTCAGGGGACGAAAGAGACCCAGTACTTC. Protein sequence: CASSFQGTKETQYF. V usage is TRBV11-2 and J usage is TRBJ2-5, with D perhaps TRBD1 (6 bases). Trimming removed 3 bases from V and 3 bases from J, with 11 bases in between. The CDR3 spans 14 residues. Germline lookup yields CDR1 SGHAT and CDR2 FQNNGV. Combining the CDR3 with reference TRBV11-2 and TRBJ2-5 gives the whole variable domain EAGVAQSPRYKIIEKRQSVAFWCNPISGHATLYWYQQILGQGPKLLIQFQNNGVVDDSQLPKDRFSAERLKGVDSTLKIQPAKLEDSAVYLCASSFQGTKETQYFGPGTRLLVL.

CDR3 loop: CASSLFQATQYF. CDR3 DNA: TGTGCCAGCAGTTTATTCCAGGCGACCCAGTACTTC. The rearrangement joins TRBV28 to TRBJ2-5; the D is unclear. The V end lost 1 base, the J end lost 7 bases, and 7 bases lay between the germline ends. Germline V lookup: CDR1 MDHEN, CDR2 SYDVKM. This CDR3 has 12 residues.

The gene calls are TRBV28 and TRBJ2-1; TRBD1 agrees at 10 bases. V lost 4 bases, J lost 4 bases, and 4 bases stayed unmatched. This CDR3 is 15 amino acids long. In germline, CDR1 is MDHEN, CDR2 SYDVKM. DNA for the CDR3: TGTGCCAGCAGTTCCCGGGACAGGGGTTACAATGAGCAGTTCTTC. Translated: CASSSRDRGYNEQFF. Variable domain in full (rest from reference TRBV28 and TRBJ2-1): DVKVTQSSRYLVKRTGEKVFLECVQDMDHENMFWYRQDPGLGLRLIYFSYDVKMKEKGDIPEGYSVSREKKERFSLILESASTNQTSMYLCASSSRDRGYNEQFFGPGTRLTVL.

The chain uses TRBV5-4 and TRBJ2-7; D might be TRBD2 (6 bases). This CDR3 spans 13 amino acids. Between the trimmed V and J ends, which lost 4 bases and 7 bases, there was a span of 15 bases. Germline CDR1 is SGHNT and CDR2 is YYREEE (reference sequence). In nucleotides, the CDR3 is TGTGCCAGCAGCCCGGGACTCCCGGGGGAGCAGTACTTC. The encoded protein is CASSPGLPGEQYF.

The rearrangement uses TRBV2 and TRBJ1-3; D ambiguous. With 6 bases removed from V and 0 bases from J, the gap between germline ends came to 15 bases. Germline V gene lookup returns CDR1 SNHLY and CDR2 FYNNEI. CDR3 length: 16 residues. The CDR3 sequence: CASSHQTESSGNTIYF. The CDR3, as DNA: TGTGCCAGCAGCCACCAAACGGAGTCCTCTGGAAACACCATATATTTT.

Details on this clone: One end of the junction fails to match germline, which may point to a read error. The chain recombines TRBV6-6 with TRBJ1-3, with a tentative D call TRBD1 (5 bases). CDR1 MNHNY and CDR2 SVGAGI come from the germline V gene (reference sequence). The CDR3 consists of 12 residues. Here the CDR3 reads CAGRESGNTIYF. For the CDR3, the DNA is TGTGCCGGCAGGGAGTCTGGAAACACCATATATTTT.

The chain employs TRBV9 and TRBJ2-5, with TRBD2 identical over 10 bases. Germline V CDR1 and CDR2: SGDLS, YYNGEE. The J segment lost 5 bases and the V segment lost 0 bases, leaving 7 bases of the junction unmatched. CDR3 length: 16 residues. CDR3: CASSVASASGGETQYF. CDR3 sequence (DNA): TGTGCCAGCAGCGTAGCTTCGGCTAGCGGGGGTGAGACCCAGTACTTC.

Regarding this clone: The same CDR3 is also encoded by other DNA sequences in this sample. The chain employs TRBV5-4 and TRBJ2-1, with 12 bases fitting TRBD2. The CDR3 has 16 amino acids. V shed 0 bases, J shed 4 bases, and the junction held 2 bases outside the gene matches. Looked up from germline, CDR1 is SGHNT and CDR2 is YYREEE (reference sequence). CDR3 DNA sequence: TGTGCCAGCAGCTTGGGGCTAGCGGGGGGGTACAATGAGCAGTTCTTC. Translated: CASSLGLAGGYNEQFF.

This clone was counted between two and nine times. The chain combines TRBV28 with TRBJ2-2, with 13 bases that match TRBD2. This CDR3 has 19 residues. Germline CDR1 and CDR2: MDHEN and SYDVKM. After removal of 4 bases from V and 8 bases from J, the junction contained 16 bases not matched to a gene. Here the CDR3 DNA reads TGTGCCAGCAGTTCGGTTTATTGGACTAGCGGGAGTACTGCGGGGGAGCTGTTTTTT. Translating gives CASSSVYWTSGSTAGELFF.

J is TRBJ1-5 and V is TRBV6-4, with 8 bases identical to TRBD1. The CDR3 is 15 amino acids. CDR1 is MRHNA and CDR2 is SNTAGT in the germline V gene. Trimming took 8 bases from V and 6 from J; bases not matched to a gene: 12. The chain's CDR3 is CASFNPDRESQPQHF. CDR3 coding DNA: TGTGCCAGCTTTAACCCGGACAGGGAAAGTCAGCCCCAGCATTTT.

This clone has just one count. The chain uses TRBV5-1 and TRBJ2-5; D remains ambiguous. The CDR3 has 14 amino acids. Trimming left V 5 bases short and J 0 bases short, with 11 bases between. Germline assignment: CDR1 SGHRS and CDR2 YFSETQ. In DNA form, the CDR3 reads TGCGCCAGCAGGATTGGCAGGAACCAAGAGACCCAGTACTTC. Protein product: CASRIGRNQETQYF. The whole variable domain, filled in from reference TRBV5-1 and TRBJ2-5, reads KAGVTQTPRYLIKTRGQQVTLSCSPISGHRSVSWYQQTPGQGLQFLFEYFSETQRNKGNFPGRFSGRQFSNSRSEMNVSTLELGDSALYLCASRIGRNQETQYFGPGTRLLVL.

The V gene is TRBV29-1, the J gene TRBJ2-7; D is unclear. Germline lookup yields CDR1 SQVTM and CDR2 ANQGSEA. The CDR3 spans 11 residues. Trimming shortened V by 6 bases and J by 2 bases, and 8 bases separated the two germline ends. The CDR3 DNA reads as TGCAGCGTCAGAAAGACCTACGAGCAGTACTTC. It encodes CSVRKTYEQYF.

This chain connects TRBV6-5 to TRBJ2-7, with 10 nucleotides matching TRBD1. The ends lost 6 bases at V and 7 bases at J; junction bases unmatched: 6. The length of the CDR3 is 13 residues. CDR1 MNHEY and CDR2 SVGAGI come from the germline V gene. The CDR3 here is CASRAGTGVEQYF. Here the CDR3 DNA reads TGTGCCAGCAGGGCCGGGACAGGGGTTGAGCAGTACTTC.

The gene calls are TRBV28 and TRBJ2-3; 9 bases fit TRBD2. The trim removed 4 bases at V and 9 bases at J, leaving 8 bases unmatched. The CDR3 contains 14 residues. The germline V gene has CDR1 MDHEN and CDR2 SYDVKM. CDR3 nucleotide sequence: TGTGCCAGCAGTTGGCGGGGGGGGCCCCAAACGCAGTATTTT. Translation: CASSWRGGPQTQYF. Looking up the rest from reference TRBV28 and TRBJ2-3 gives the full variable domain: DVKVTQSSRYLVKRTGEKVFLECVQDMDHENMFWYRQDPGLGLRLIYFSYDVKMKEKGDIPEGYSVSREKKERFSLILESASTNQTSMYLCASSWRGGPQTQYFGPGTRLTVL.

The rearrangement links TRBV7-9 to TRBJ1-4; TRBD1 matches at 9 bases. V lost 5 bases to trimming and J lost 5 bases; unmatched junction nucleotides: 3. The V gene's germline CDR1 is SEHNR and CDR2 FQNEAQ (reference sequence). CDR3 length: 14 amino acids. The CDR3 loop reads CASSTDRGNEKLFF. For the CDR3, the DNA is TGTGCCAGCAGCACGGACAGGGGAAATGAAAAACTGTTTTTT.

The rearrangement joins TRBV7-2 to TRBJ2-1; 9 bases line up with TRBD2. This CDR3 contains 15 residues. The trim removed 1 base at V and 6 bases at J, leaving 4 bases unmatched. Per the germline V gene, CDR1 is SGHTA and CDR2 is FQGNSA. CDR3 protein: CASSLDRGGVNEQFF. For the CDR3, the DNA is TGTGCCAGCAGCTTAGATCGCGGGGGGGTCAATGAGCAGTTCTTC.

This chain connects TRBV28 to TRBJ1-1; D gene uncertain. Germline V CDR1 and CDR2: MDHEN, SYDVKM. Between the trimmed V and J ends, which lost 1 base and 5 bases, there was a span of 14 bases. This CDR3 has 15 amino acids. CDR3 in DNA: TGTGCCAGCAGTTTATCGGTCTCACGCTGGACTGAAGCTTTCTTT. As protein: CASSLSVSRWTEAFF.

This chain connects TRBV5-1 to TRBJ2-1; D unclear. Between the trimmed V and J ends, which lost 5 bases and 7 bases, there was a span of 10 bases. The germline CDR1 and CDR2 sequences are SGHRS and YFSETQ. The CDR3 is made up of 12 amino acids. In nucleotides, the CDR3 is TGCGCCAGCAGAATAGATCTTAATGAGCAGTTCTTC. Its translation: CASRIDLNEQFF.

The chain combines TRBV5-5 with TRBJ2-7; maybe TRBD1 (5 bases). The CDR3 is 15 residues long. V gave up 0 bases and J gave up 3 bases, with 13 bases separating them. From germline, CDR1 is SGHKS and CDR2 YYEKEE (reference sequence). The CDR3 here is CASSLALQTDYEQYF. In DNA, the CDR3 is TGTGCCAGCAGCTTGGCTCTACAGACAGACTACGAGCAGTACTTC.

This rearrangement joins TRBV9 to TRBJ2-1; D gene uncertain. The V end was cut by 2 bases, the J end by 6 bases, with 12 bases between. Germline CDR1 is SGDLS and CDR2 is YYNGEE. This CDR3 has 14 residues. The CDR3 sequence: CASSVQAAVNEQFF. CDR3 DNA sequence: TGTGCCAGCAGCGTTCAAGCTGCCGTCAATGAGCAGTTCTTC.